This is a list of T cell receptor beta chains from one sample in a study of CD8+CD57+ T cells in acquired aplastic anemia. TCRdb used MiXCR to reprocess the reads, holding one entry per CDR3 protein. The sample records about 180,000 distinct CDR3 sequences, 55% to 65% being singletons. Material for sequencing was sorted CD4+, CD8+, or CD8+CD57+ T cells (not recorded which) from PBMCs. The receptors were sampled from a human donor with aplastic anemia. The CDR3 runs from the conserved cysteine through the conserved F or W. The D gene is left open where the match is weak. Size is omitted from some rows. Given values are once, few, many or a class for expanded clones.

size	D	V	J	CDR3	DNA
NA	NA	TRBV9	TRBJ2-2	CASSVAGTGELFF	TGTGCCAGCAGCGTAGCAGGGACCGGGGAGCTGTTTTTT
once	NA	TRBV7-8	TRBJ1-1	CASSSRRMNTEAFF	TGTGCCAGCAGCTCCCGCAGGATGAACACTGAAGCTTTCTTT
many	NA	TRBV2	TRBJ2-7	CASSELSGNYEQYF	TGTGCCAGCAGTGAATTGTCAGGGAACTACGAGCAGTACTTC
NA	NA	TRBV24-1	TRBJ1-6	CATSDLRRGPQGNSPLHF	TGTGCCACCAGTGATTTGAGGCGAGGGCCGCAGGGGAATTCACCCCTCCACTTT
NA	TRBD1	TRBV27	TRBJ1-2	CASSLSWDRVGYGYTF	TGTGCCAGCAGTTTATCGTGGGACAGGGTCGGCTATGGCTACACCTTC
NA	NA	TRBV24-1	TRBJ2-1	CATGPRTYNEQFF	TGTGCCACCGGCCCGAGGACCTACAATGAGCAGTTCTTC
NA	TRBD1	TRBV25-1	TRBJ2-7	CASSAQGRAYEQYF	TGTGCCAGCAGTGCACAGGGGCGAGCCTACGAGCAGTACTTC
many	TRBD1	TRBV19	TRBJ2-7	CASRSGQGPYEQYF	TGTGCCAGTAGATCGGGACAGGGGCCCTACGAGCAGTACTTC
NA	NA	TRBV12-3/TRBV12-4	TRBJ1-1	CASSLAHMSTEAFF	TGTGCCAGCAGTTTAGCCCATATGAGCACTGAAGCTTTCTTT
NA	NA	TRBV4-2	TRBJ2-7	CASSLGIRSYEQYF	TGTGCCAGCAGCTTAGGTATCCGTTCCTACGAGCAGTACTTC
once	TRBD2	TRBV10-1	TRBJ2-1	CAISLGTIYNEQFF	TGTGCCATCAGTCTCGGGACTATCTACAATGAGCAGTTCTTC
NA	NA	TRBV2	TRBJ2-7	CASRYTGPWAGEQYF	TGTGCCAGCAGGTATACAGGGCCCTGGGCTGGAGAGCAGTACTTC
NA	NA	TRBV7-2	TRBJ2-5	CASSTRAPQETQYF	TGTGCCAGCTCCACTCGGGCACCTCAAGAGACCCAGTACTTC
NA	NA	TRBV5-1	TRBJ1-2	CASSYGLAGDYTF	TGCGCCAGCAGCTATGGACTAGCGGGGGACTACACCTTC
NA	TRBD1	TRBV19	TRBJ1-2	CASKDPGGSHYGYTF	TGTGCCAGTAAAGATCCAGGGGGCAGCCACTATGGCTACACCTTC
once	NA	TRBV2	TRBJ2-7	CASSEDRIGEQYF	TGTGCCAGCAGTGAAGACAGGATCGGCGAGCAGTACTTC
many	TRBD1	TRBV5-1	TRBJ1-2	CASSLPRDRGTYGYTF	TGCGCCAGCAGCCTCCCCCGGGACAGGGGGACCTATGGCTACACCTTC
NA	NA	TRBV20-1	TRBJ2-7	CSARDGGPYEQYF	TGCAGTGCTAGAGATGGGGGACCCTACGAGCAGTACTTC
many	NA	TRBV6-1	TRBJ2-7	CASKISSVGSYEQYF	TGTGCCAGCAAGATAAGCTCGGTAGGGTCCTACGAGCAGTACTTC
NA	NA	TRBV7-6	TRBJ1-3	CASSLEPSRSGNTIYF	TGTGCCAGCAGCTTAGAGCCCTCTCGCTCTGGAAACACCATATATTTT
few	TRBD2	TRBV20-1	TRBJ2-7	CSARDIAGAAAEQYF	TGCAGTGCTAGAGATATAGCGGGAGCCGCCGCCGAGCAGTACTTC
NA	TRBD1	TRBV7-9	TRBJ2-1	CASSHPGGNEQFF	TGTGCCAGCAGCCACCCAGGGGGCAATGAGCAGTTCTTC
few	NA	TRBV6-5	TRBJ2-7	CASSYSGRTTYEQYF	TGTGCCAGCAGTTACTCGGGACGGACCACCTACGAGCAGTACTTC
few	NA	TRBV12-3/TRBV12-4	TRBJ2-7	CASSAQAYEQYF	TGTGCCAGCAGCGCTCAGGCCTACGAGCAGTACTTC
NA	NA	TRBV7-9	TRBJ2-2	CASSLALGANTGELFF	TGTGCCAGCAGCTTAGCGCTAGGAGCGAACACCGGGGAGCTGTTTTTT
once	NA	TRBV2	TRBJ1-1	CASHYYRGDRTEAFF	TGTGCCAGCCATTATTATAGGGGCGACCGCACTGAAGCTTTCTTT
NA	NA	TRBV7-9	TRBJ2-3	CASSQMSTDTQYF	TGTGCCAGCAGCCAGATGAGCACAGATACGCAGTATTTT
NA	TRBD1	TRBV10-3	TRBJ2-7	CAIGTGGYEQYF	TGTGCCATCGGGACAGGGGGCTACGAGCAGTACTTC
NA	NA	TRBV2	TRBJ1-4	CASRKGTNEKLFF	TGTGCCAGCAGAAAAGGGACTAATGAAAAACTGTTTTTT
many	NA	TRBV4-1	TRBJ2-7	CASSQGPSSYEQYF	TGCGCCAGCAGCCAAGGGCCTAGCTCCTACGAGCAGTACTTC
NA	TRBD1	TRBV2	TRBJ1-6	CASSGQGDNSPLHF	TGTGCCAGCTCAGGACAGGGGGATAATTCACCCCTCCACTTT
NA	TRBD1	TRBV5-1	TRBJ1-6	CASSLVPLGGGQGNSPLHF	TGCGCCAGCAGCTTGGTTCCGTTGGGTGGGGGACAGGGGAATTCACCCCTCCACTTT
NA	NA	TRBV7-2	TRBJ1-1	CASSDHRELNTEAFF	TGTGCCAGCAGCGACCACAGGGAACTGAACACTGAAGCTTTCTTT
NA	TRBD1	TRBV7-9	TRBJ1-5	CASSPTGPNQPQHF	TGTGCCAGCAGCCCGACAGGGCCCAATCAGCCCCAGCATTTT
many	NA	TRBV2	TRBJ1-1	CASRVNFRAFANTEAFF	TGTGCCAGCCGAGTAAACTTTCGGGCGTTCGCGAACACTGAAGCTTTCTTT
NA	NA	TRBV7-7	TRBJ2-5	CASSSGAAQETQYF	TGTGCCAGCAGCTCGGGGGCGGCCCAAGAGACACAGTACTTC
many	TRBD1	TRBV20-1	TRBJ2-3	CSARHRGTGITDTQYF	TGCAGTGCTAGGCACCGCGGGACAGGGATCACAGATACGCAGTATTTT
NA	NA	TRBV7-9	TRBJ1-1	CASEMNTEAFF	TGTGCCAGCGAGATGAACACTGAAGCTTTCTTT
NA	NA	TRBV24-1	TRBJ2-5	CATSDHQETQYF	TGTGCCACCAGTGACCACCAAGAGACCCAGTACTTC
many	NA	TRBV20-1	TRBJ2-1	CSATPEGSGSYNEQFF	TGCAGTGCTACTCCTGAGGGTAGCGGTTCCTACAATGAGCAGTTCTTC
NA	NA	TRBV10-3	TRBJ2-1	CATRGAGDNNEQFF	TGTGCCACCCGGGGGGCAGGGGACAACAATGAGCAGTTCTTC
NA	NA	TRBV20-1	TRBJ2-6	CSATPFGANVLTF	TGCAGTGCTACCCCGTTTGGGGCCAACGTCCTGACTTTC
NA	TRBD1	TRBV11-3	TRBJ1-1	CASSSRGQGNTEAFF	TGTGCCAGCAGCTCGAGGGGGCAGGGGAACACTGAAGCTTTCTTT
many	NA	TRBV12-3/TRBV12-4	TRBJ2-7	CASSRVVSYEQYF	TGTGCCAGCAGTCGGGTTGTATCCTACGAGCAGTACTTC
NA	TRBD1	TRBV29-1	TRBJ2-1	CSGRTGSWEQFF	TGCAGCGGGCGGACAGGATCTTGGGAGCAGTTCTTC
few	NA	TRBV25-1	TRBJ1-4	CASSETRGKAGEKLFF	TGTGCCAGCAGTGAAACACGGGGGAAGGCGGGTGAAAAACTGTTTTTT
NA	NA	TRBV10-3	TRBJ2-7	CAISEMTGRSIEQYF	TGTGCCATCAGTGAGATGACAGGGAGGTCTATCGAGCAGTACTTC
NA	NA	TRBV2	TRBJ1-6	CASRIQGSPLHF	TGTGCCAGCAGGATACAGGGTTCACCCCTCCACTTT
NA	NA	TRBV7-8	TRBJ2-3	CASSLGPGSTDTQYF	TGTGCCAGCAGCTTAGGGCCAGGGAGCACAGATACGCAGTATTTT
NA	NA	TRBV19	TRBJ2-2	CASSIGGINTGELFF	TGTGCCAGTAGTATTGGGGGGATTAACACCGGGGAGCTGTTTTTT